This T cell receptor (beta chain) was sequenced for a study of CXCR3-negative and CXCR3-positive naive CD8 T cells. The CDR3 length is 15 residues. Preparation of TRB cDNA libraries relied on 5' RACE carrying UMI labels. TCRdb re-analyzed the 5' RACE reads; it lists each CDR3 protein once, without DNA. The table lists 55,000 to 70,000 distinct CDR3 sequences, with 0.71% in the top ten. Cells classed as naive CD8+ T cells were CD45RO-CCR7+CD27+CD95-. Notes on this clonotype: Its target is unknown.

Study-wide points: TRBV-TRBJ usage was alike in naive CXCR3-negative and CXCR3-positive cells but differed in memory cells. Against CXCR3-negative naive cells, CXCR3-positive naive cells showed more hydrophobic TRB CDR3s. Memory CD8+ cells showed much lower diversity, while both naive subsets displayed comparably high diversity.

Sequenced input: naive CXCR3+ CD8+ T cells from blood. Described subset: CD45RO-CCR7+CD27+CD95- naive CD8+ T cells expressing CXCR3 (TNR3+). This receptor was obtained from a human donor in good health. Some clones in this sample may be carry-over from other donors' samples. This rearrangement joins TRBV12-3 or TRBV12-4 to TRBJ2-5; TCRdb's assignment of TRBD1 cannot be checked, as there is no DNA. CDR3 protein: CASSPPRGVEETQYF.